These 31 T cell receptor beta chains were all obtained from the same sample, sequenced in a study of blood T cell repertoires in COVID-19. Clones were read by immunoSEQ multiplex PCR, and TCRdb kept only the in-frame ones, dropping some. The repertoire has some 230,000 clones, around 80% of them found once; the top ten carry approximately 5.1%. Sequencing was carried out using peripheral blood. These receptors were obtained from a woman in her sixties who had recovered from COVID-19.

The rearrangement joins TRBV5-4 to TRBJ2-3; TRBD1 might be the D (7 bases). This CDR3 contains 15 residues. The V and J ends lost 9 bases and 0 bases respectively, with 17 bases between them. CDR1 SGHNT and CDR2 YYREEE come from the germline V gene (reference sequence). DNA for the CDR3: TGTGCCACCTTGCAGGGGGGACCTAGCACAGATACGCAGTATTTT. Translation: CATLQGGPSTDTQYF.

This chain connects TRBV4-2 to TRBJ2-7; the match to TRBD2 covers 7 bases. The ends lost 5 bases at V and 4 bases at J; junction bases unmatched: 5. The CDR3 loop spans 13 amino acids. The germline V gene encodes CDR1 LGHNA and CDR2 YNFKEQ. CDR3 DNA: TGTGCCAGCAGCTCAGCGGGGCGATACGAGCAGTACTTC. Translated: CASSSAGRYEQYF.

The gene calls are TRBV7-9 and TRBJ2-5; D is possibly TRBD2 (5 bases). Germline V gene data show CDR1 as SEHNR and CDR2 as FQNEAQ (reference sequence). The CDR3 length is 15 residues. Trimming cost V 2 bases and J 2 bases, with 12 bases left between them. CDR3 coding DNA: TGTGCCAGCAGCTTATCTTTCGGGGAGCAAGAGACCCAGTACTTC. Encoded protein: CASSLSFGEQETQYF.

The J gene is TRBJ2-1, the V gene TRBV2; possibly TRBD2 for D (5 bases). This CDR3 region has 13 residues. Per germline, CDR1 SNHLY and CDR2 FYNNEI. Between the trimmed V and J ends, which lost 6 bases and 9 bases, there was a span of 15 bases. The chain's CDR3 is CASRQSPRGEQFF. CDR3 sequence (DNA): TGTGCCAGCAGGCAGTCCCCACGGGGTGAGCAGTTCTTC.

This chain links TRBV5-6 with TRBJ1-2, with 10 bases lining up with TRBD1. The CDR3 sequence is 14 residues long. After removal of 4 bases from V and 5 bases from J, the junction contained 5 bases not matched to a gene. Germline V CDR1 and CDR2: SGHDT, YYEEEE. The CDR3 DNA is TGTGCCAGCAGCCCGACAGGGGGCAGGTATGGCTACACCTTC. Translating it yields CASSPTGGRYGYTF.

The CDR3 region has the DNA TGCGCCAGCAGCGGACAGGGGCTCGACACTGAAGCTTTCTTT. Translation: CASSGQGLDTEAFF. V is TRBV5-1 and J is TRBJ1-1; the match to TRBD1 covers 9 bases. The CDR3 has 14 amino acids. Per the germline V gene, CDR1 is SGHRS and CDR2 is YFSETQ. The V gene end was trimmed by 4 bases and the J gene end by 3 bases; junction bases not matched to a gene: 4.

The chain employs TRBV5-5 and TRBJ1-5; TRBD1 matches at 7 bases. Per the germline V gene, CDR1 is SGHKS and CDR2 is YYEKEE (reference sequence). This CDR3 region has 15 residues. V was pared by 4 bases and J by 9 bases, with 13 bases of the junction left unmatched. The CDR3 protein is CASSPKDRREGPQHF. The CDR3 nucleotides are TGTGCCAGCAGCCCAAAGGACAGGAGAGAAGGGCCCCAGCATTTT.

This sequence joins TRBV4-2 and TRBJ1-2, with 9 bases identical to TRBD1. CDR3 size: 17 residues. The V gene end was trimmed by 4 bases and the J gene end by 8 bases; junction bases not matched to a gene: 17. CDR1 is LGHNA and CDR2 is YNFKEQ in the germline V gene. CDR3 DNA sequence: TGTGCCAGCAGCCGACGGACAGGGGAATGGGCGGCAGGCGGCTACACCTTC. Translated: CASSRRTGEWAAGGYTF.

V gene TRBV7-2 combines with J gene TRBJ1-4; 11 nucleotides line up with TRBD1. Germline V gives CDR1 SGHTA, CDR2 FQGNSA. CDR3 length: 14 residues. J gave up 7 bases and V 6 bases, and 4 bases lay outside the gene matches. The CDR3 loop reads CASSQDRGLEKLFF. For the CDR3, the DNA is TGTGCCAGCAGTCAGGACAGGGGGCTTGAAAAACTGTTTTTT. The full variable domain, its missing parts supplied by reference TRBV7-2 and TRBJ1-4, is GAGVSQSPSNKVTEKGKDVELRCDPISGHTALYWYRQSLGQGLEFLIYFQGNSAPDKSGLPSDRFSAERTGGSVSTLTIQRTQQEDSAVYLCASSQDRGLEKLFFGSGTQLSVL.

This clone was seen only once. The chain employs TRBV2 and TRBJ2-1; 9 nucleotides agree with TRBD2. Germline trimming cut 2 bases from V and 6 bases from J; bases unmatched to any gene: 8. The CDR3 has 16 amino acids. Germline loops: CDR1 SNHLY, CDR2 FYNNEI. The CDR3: CASSENGRGGRNEQFF. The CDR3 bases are TGTGCCAGCAGTGAAAATGGGCGGGGGGGCCGCAATGAGCAGTTCTTC.

The CDR3 reads CASSEWSQGSGYEQYF. CDR3 nucleotides: TGTGCCAGCAGTGAATGGAGTCAGGGATCTGGCTACGAGCAGTACTTC. The chain carries TRBV25-1 and TRBJ2-7; weak D call: TRBD1 (5 bases). Per the germline V gene, CDR1 is MGHDK and CDR2 is SYGVNS. V was pared by 1 base and J by 3 bases, with 16 bases between. The CDR3 length is 16 residues.

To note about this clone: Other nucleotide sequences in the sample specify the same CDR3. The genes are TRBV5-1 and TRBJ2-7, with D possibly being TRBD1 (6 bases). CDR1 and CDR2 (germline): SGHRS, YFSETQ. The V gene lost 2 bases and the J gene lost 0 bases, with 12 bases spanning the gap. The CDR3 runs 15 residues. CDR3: CASSLHYRDSYEQYF. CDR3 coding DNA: TGCGCCAGCAGCTTACACTACAGGGACTCCTACGAGCAGTACTTC.

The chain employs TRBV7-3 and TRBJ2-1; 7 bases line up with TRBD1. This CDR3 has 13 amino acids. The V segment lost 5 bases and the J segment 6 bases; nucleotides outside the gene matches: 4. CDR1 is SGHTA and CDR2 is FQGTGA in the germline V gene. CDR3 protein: CASSTGVGNEQFF. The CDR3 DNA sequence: TGTGCCAGCAGCACAGGGGTGGGCAATGAGCAGTTCTTC.

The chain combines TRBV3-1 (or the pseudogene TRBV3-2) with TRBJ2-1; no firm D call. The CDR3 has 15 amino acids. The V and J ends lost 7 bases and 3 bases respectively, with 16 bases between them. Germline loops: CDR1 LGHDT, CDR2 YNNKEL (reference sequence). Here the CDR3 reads CASMKSDSGYNEQFF. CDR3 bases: TGTGCCAGCATGAAGAGCGACTCCGGCTACAATGAGCAGTTCTTC.

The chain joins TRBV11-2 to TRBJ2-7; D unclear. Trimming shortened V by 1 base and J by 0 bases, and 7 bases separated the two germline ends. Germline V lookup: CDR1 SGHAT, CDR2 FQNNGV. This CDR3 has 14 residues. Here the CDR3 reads CASSLVGGSYEQYF. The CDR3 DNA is TGTGCCAGCAGCTTAGTCGGCGGCTCCTACGAGCAGTACTTC.

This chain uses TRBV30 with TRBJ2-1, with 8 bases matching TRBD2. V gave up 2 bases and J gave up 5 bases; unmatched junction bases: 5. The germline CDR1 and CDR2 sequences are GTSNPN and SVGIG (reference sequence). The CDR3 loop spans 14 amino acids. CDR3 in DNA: TGTGCCTGGAGTAGAACTAGCGGAAACAATGAGCAGTTCTTC. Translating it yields CAWSRTSGNNEQFF.

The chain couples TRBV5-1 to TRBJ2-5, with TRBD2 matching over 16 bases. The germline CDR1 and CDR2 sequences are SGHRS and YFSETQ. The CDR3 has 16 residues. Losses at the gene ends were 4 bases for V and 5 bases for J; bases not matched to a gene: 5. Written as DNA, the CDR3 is TGCGCCAGCAGCACGGGACTAGCGGGGGGGTCCGAGACCCAGTACTTC. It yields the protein CASSTGLAGGSETQYF.

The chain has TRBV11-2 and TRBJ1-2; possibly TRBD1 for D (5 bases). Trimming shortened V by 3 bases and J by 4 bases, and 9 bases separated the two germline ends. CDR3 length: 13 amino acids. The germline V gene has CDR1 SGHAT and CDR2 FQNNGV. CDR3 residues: CASSFSTVYGYTF. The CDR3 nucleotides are TGTGCCAGCAGCTTTTCGACAGTCTATGGCTACACCTTC. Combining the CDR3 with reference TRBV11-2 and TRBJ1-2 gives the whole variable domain EAGVAQSPRYKIIEKRQSVAFWCNPISGHATLYWYQQILGQGPKLLIQFQNNGVVDDSQLPKDRFSAERLKGVDSTLKIQPAKLEDSAVYLCASSFSTVYGYTFGSGTRLTVV.

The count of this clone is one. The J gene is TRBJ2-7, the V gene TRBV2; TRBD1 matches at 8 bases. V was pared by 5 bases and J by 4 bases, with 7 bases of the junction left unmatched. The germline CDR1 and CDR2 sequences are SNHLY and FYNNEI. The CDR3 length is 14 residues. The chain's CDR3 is CASSQGQGVYEQYF. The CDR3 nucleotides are TGTGCCAGCAGTCAAGGACAGGGTGTGTACGAGCAGTACTTC. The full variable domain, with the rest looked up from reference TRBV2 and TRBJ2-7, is EPEVTQTPSHQVTQMGQEVILRCVPISNHLYFYWYRQILGQKVEFLVSFYNNEISEKSEIFDDQFSVERPDGSNFTLKIRSTKLEDSAMYFCASSQGQGVYEQYFGPGTRLTVT.

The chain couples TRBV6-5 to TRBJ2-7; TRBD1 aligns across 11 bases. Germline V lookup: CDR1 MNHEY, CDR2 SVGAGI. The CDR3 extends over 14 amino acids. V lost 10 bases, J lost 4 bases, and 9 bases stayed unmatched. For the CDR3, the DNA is TGTGCCACTGCGGACAGGGGGCGGTCTTACGAGCAGTACTTC. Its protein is CATADRGRSYEQYF.

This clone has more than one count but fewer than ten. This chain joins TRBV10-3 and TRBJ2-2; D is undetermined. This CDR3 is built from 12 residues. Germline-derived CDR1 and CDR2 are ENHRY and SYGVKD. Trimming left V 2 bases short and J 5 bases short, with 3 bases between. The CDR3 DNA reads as TGTGCCATCAGTGAGGCGACCGGGGAGCTGTTTTTT. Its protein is CAISEATGELFF.

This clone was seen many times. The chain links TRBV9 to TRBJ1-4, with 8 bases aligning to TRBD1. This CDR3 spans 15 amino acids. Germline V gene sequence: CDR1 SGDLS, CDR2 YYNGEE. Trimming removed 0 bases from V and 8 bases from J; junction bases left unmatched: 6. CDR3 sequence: CASSVGTGLGEKLFF. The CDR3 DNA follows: TGTGCCAGCAGCGTAGGGACAGGGCTAGGCGAAAAACTGTTTTTT.

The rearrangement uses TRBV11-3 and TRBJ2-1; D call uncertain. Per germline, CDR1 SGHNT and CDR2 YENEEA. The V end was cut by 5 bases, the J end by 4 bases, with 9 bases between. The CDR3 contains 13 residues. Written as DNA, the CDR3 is TGTGCCAGCAGCCAACCTAGATACAATGAGCAGTTCTTC. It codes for CASSQPRYNEQFF.

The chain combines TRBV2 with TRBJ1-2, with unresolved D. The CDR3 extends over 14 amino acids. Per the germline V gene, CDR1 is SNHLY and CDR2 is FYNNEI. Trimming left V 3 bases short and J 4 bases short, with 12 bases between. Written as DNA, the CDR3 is TGTGCCAGCAGTGATTTTGGTGGTAGCTATGGCTACACCTTC. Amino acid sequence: CASSDFGGSYGYTF.

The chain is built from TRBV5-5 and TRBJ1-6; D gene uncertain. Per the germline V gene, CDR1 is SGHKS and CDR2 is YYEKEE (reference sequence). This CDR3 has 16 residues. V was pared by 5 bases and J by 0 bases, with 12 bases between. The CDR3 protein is CASRLEKSSYNSPLHF. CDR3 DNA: TGTGCCAGCAGACTGGAGAAAAGCTCCTATAATTCACCCCTCCACTTT.

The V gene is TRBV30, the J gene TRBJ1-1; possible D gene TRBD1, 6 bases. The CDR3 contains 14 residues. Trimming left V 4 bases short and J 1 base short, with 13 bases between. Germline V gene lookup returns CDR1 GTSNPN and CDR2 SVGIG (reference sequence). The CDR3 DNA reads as TGTGCCTGGAATAGACGCAGGGGGAACACTGAAGCTTTCTTT. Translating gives CAWNRRRGNTEAFF.

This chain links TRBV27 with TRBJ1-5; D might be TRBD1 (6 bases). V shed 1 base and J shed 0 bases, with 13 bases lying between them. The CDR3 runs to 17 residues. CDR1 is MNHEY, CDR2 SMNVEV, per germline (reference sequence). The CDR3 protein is CASSLYGTTHSNQPQHF. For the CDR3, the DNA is TGTGCCAGCAGTTTATACGGGACAACTCATAGCAATCAGCCCCAGCATTTT.

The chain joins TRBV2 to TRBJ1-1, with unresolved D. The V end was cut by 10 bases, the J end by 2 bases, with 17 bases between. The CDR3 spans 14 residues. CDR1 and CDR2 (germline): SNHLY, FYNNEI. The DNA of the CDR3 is TGTGCCACCAAGGCGGCAGCGGACAACACTGAAGCTTTCTTT. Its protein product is CATKAAADNTEAFF.

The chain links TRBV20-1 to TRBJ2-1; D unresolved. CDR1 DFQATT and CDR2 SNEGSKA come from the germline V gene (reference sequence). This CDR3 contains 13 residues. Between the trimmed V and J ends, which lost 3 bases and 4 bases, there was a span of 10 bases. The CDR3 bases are TGCAGTGCTAGTGTCGACTGGTACAATGAGCAGTTCTTC. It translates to CSASVDWYNEQFF.

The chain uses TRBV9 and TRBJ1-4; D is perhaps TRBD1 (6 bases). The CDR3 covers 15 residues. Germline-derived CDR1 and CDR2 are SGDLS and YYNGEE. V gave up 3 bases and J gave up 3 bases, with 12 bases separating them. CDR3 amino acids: CASSGDGTPNEKLFF. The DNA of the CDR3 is TGTGCCAGCAGCGGAGACGGGACACCTAATGAAAAACTGTTTTTT.

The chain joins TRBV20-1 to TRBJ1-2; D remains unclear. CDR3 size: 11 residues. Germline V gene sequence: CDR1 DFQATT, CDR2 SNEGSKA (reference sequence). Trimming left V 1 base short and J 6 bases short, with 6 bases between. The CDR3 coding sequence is TGCAGTGCTAGAGGGGCCGATGGCTACACCTTC. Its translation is CSARGADGYTF.